The 14 T cell receptor beta chains given below trace back to one sample, sequenced in a study of blood T cell repertoires in COVID-19 (TCRdb year 2020). Library creation used the immunoSEQ multiplex PCR assay. Sourced from immuneACCESS, this table was stored by TCRdb with only in-frame sequences that have V and J called. A share of the clones is absent; for the studies checked, an unresolved V gene accounts for under half, and the remainder has no known explanation. In all, the sample holds approximately 210,000 clones, and 88% of those were seen once. Clones ranked in the top ten supply about 1.8% of the sample. Material for sequencing was peripheral blood. These receptor sequences come from a man aged 65 to 79 with acute or convalescent COVID-19.

The chain uses TRBV19 and TRBJ2-1, with 8 bases fitting TRBD2. The CDR3 is 13 amino acids. Germline values: CDR1 LNHDA, CDR2 SQIVND (reference sequence). V trimming: 5 bases; J trimming: 8 bases; junction bases outside the gene matches: 5. The CDR3 coding sequence is TGTGCCAGTAGTCTCCCGGGGGGGGATGAGCAGTTCTTC. Translation gives CASSLPGGDEQFF.

The rearrangement joins TRBV5-6 to TRBJ2-7; perhaps TRBD1 as D (6 bases). The CDR3 contains 15 residues. Germline V lookup: CDR1 SGHDT, CDR2 YYEEEE. V lost 5 bases to trimming and J lost 2 bases, with 17 bases between them. The CDR3 reads CASRQGIGQPYEQYF. The CDR3 coding sequence is TGTGCCAGCAGACAAGGGATTGGACAGCCCTACGAGCAGTACTTC. The complete variable domain, with remaining parts taken from reference TRBV5-6 and TRBJ2-7, reads DAGVTQSPTHLIKTRGQQVTLRCSPKSGHDTVSWYQQALGQGPQFIFQYYEEEERQRGNFPDRFSGHQFPNYSSELNVNALLLGDSALYLCASRQGIGQPYEQYFGPGTRLTVT.

Comment on this clone: Distinct nucleotide sequences in the sample also encode this CDR3. The chain combines TRBV19 with TRBJ1-1, with 7 bases identical to TRBD1. Germline CDR1 is LNHDA and CDR2 is SQIVND (reference sequence). The CDR3 spans 14 residues. V shed 4 bases and J 1 base; nucleotides not matched to a gene: 3. The CDR3 nucleotides read TGTGCCAGTAGTACTCGACAGGGGAACACTGAAGCTTTCTTT. Translated: CASSTRQGNTEAFF.

This clone was recorded once. The chain is built from TRBV4-2 and TRBJ1-6, with D unclear. CDR1 LGHNA and CDR2 YNFKEQ come from the germline V gene. This CDR3 has 15 amino acids. The V end lost 5 bases, the J end lost 10 bases, and 18 bases lay between the germline ends. This chain's CDR3 is CASSSMTTVSSPLHF. The CDR3 coding sequence is TGTGCCAGCAGCTCCATGACAACCGTCTCCTCACCCCTCCACTTT.

J is TRBJ1-2 and V is TRBV28; a possible D gene is TRBD1 (5 bases). The V end lost 6 bases, the J end lost 4 bases, and 15 bases lay between the germline ends. The CDR3 contains 14 residues. CDR1 MDHEN and CDR2 SYDVKM come from the germline V gene. The CDR3 DNA sequence: TGTGCCAGCAGGGGGGGGTTGGGGATCTATGGCTACACCTTC. Translating it yields CASRGGLGIYGYTF.

This chain joins TRBV3-1 (or the pseudogene TRBV3-2) and TRBJ2-7; tentatively, D is TRBD2 (6 bases). Trimming took off 1 base at V and 9 bases at J, with 13 bases between the two ends. This CDR3 region has 13 residues. In germline, CDR1 is LGHDT, CDR2 YNNKEL (reference sequence). The CDR3 sequence is CASSQGGDRGQYF. The CDR3 DNA follows: TGTGCCAGCAGCCAAGGCGGGGACCGGGGGCAGTACTTC.

The CDR3 is CASSQSLAGDSYEQYF. CDR3 nucleotides: TGCGCCAGCAGTCAATCCCTAGCGGGAGACTCCTACGAGCAGTACTTC. This rearrangement joins TRBV23-1 to TRBJ2-7; TRBD2 matches 10 bases. TRBV23-1 falls under the ORF class, with uncertain function. This CDR3 has 16 residues. Trimming at V came to 0 bases and at J to 0 bases, leaving 2 bases not matched to a gene.

This clone appeared a single time. The chain couples TRBV7-9 to TRBJ1-1; D unclear. Germline-derived CDR1 and CDR2 are SEHNR and FQNEAQ (reference sequence). V gave up 0 bases and J gave up 0 bases, with 8 bases separating them. There are 15 residues in the CDR3. CDR3: CASSLAGVLNTEAFF. The CDR3 region has the DNA TGTGCCAGCAGCTTAGCCGGTGTATTGAACACTGAAGCTTTCTTT.

The CDR3 DNA is TGTGCCAGCTCACCAGGACAGGGGACTTCACCCCTCCACTTT. This translates into CASSPGQGTSPLHF. V usage is TRBV18 and J usage is TRBJ1-6, with 9 positions matching TRBD1. The germline V gene has CDR1 KGHSH and CDR2 LQKENI. This CDR3 has 14 amino acids. V was pared by 2 bases and J by 9 bases, with 2 bases of the junction left unmatched.

V usage is TRBV27 and J usage is TRBJ2-6; maybe TRBD2 (7 bases). Germline V gene lookup returns CDR1 MNHEY and CDR2 SMNVEV (reference sequence). The length of the CDR3 is 15 residues. V gave up 7 bases and J gave up 1 base, with 11 bases separating them. The CDR3 sequence is CASKEGGSGANVLTF. The CDR3 nucleotides are TGTGCCAGCAAGGAGGGGGGGTCTGGGGCCAACGTCCTGACTTTC.

Remarks on this clone: The sample holds other DNA sequences that translate to the same CDR3. This rearrangement joins TRBV18 to TRBJ1-5; 9 nucleotides align to TRBD1. V dropped 3 bases and J dropped 3; count of bases not matched to a gene: 3. Germline V CDR1 and CDR2: KGHSH, LQKENI. The CDR3 has 15 residues. The CDR3 protein is CASSPGTGSNQPQHF. Written as DNA, the CDR3 is TGTGCCAGCTCACCGGGGACAGGGTCCAATCAGCCCCAGCATTTT.

V usage is TRBV12-5 and J usage is TRBJ1-1, with 9 bases that match TRBD1. In germline, CDR1 is LGHNT, CDR2 FRNRAP. The CDR3 loop spans 14 amino acids. Trimming cost V 5 bases and J 4 bases; bases outside gene matches: 5. The CDR3 reads CASGGTGLITEAFF. Here the CDR3 DNA reads TGTGCTAGTGGTGGGACAGGGTTGATCACTGAAGCTTTCTTT.

The V and J genes are TRBV7-2 and TRBJ2-5, with TRBD2 identical over 7 bases. Germline V gene data show CDR1 as SGHTA and CDR2 as FQGNSA. V lost 2 bases to trimming and J lost 3 bases; unmatched junction nucleotides: 6. The CDR3 consists of 15 residues. CDR3 DNA: TGTGCCAGCAGCTTAATGGGACTATCTAAAGAGACCCAGTACTTC. As protein: CASSLMGLSKETQYF.

The chain recombines TRBV15 with TRBJ1-4; no clear D gene. Trimming shortened V by 2 bases and J by 1 base, and 11 bases separated the two germline ends. The CDR3 totals 16 residues. CDR1 and CDR2 (germline): LNHNV, YYDKDF (reference sequence). The CDR3 region is CATSRPSPGTNEKLFF. The CDR3 DNA reads TGTGCCACCAGCAGACCATCTCCAGGAACTAATGAAAAACTGTTTTTT.